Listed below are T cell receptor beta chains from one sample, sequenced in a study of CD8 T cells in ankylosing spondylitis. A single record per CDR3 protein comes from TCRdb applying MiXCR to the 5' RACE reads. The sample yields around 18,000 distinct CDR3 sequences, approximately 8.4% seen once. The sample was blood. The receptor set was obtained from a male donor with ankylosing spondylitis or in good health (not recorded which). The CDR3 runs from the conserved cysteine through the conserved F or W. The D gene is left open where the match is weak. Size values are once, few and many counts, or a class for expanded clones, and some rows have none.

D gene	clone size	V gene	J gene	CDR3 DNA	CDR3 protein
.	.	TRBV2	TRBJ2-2	TGTGCCAGCAGTGACCCCGGGGAGCTGTTTTTT	CASSDPGELFF
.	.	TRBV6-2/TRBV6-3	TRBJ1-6	TGTGCCAGCACCTACCAATTCAGTGGTAATTCACCCCTCCACTTT	CASTYQFSGNSPLHF
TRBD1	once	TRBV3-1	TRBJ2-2	TGTGCCAGCAGCCCCACAGGGGGGAGAAAAACCGGGGAGCTGTTTTTT	CASSPTGGRKTGELFF
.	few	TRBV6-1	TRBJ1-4	TGTGCCAGCAGTGGGTCATACAGGGTTGAAAAACTGTTTTTT	CASSGSYRVEKLFF
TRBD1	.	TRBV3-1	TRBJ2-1	TGTGCCAGCAGCCCTTACAGGGGGAGCTCCTACAATGAGCAGTTCTTC	CASSPYRGSSYNEQFF
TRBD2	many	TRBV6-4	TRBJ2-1	TGTGCCAGCAGTGATACGGGGGGGTTGGATGAGCAGTTCTTC	CASSDTGGLDEQFF
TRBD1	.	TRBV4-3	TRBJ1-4	TGCGCCAGCAGCCAGGATCCTGGGACAGCTAATGAAAAACTGTTTTTT	CASSQDPGTANEKLFF
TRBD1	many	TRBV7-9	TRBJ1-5	TGTGCCAGCAGCTTAACCTCCGGGACAGGGAGGGGTCAGCCCCAGCATTTT	CASSLTSGTGRGQPQHF
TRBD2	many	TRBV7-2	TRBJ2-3	TGTGCCAGCAGCGTTTTAGCGGGAGGGGGCACAGATACGCAGTATTTT	CASSVLAGGGTDTQYF
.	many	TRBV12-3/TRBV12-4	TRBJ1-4	TGTGCCAGCAGTCCCATCGCTATGACAACTAATGAAAAACTGTTTTTT	CASSPIAMTTNEKLFF
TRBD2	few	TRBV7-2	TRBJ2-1	TGTGCCAGCGGAAGCGGGAGCTCCTACAATGAGCAGTTCTTC	CASGSGSSYNEQFF
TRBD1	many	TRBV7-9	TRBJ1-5	TGTGCCAGCAGCTTAGAGGGACAGGGTCGTCAGCCCCAGCATTTT	CASSLEGQGRQPQHF
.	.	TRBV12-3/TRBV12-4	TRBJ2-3	TGTGCCAGCAGTTTAGTGGCAGGGGAAGATACGCAGTATTTT	CASSLVAGEDTQYF
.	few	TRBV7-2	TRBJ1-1	TGTGCCAGCAGCTTAAGGGCGGCCACTGAAGCTTTCTTT	CASSLRAATEAFF
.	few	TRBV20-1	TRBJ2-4	TGCAGTGCTAGAGACAGGGCGGAAAACATTCAGTACTTC	CSARDRAENIQYF
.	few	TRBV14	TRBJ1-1	TGTGCCAGCAGCCCCCACAGGGCCACCACTGAAGCTTTCTTT	CASSPHRATTEAFF
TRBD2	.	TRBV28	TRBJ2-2	TGTGCCAGCAGTTTAAGGCCTAGCGGGCCCACCGGGGAGCTGTTTTTT	CASSLRPSGPTGELFF
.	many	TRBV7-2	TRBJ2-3	TGTGCCAGCAGCTCCGGGACCTATACAGATACGCAGTATTTT	CASSSGTYTDTQYF
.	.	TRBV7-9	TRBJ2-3	TGTGCCAGCAGCTTTACGGCAGGGGTGGCAGATACGCAGTATTTT	CASSFTAGVADTQYF
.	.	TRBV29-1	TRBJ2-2	TGCAGCGTTGTTTCGGGGCTAAACACCGGGGAGCTGTTTTTT	CSVVSGLNTGELFF
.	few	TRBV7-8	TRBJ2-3	TGTGCCAGCAGCTTAGCGGGGGGGCCCGGCACAGATACGCAGTATTTT	CASSLAGGPGTDTQYF
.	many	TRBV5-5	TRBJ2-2	TGTGCCAGCAGCCCCAACTCTAGATCGAACACCGGGGAGCTGTTTTTT	CASSPNSRSNTGELFF
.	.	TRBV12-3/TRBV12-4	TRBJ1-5	TGTGCCAGCAGCATTGGGGGGAGAAGCAATCAGCCCCAGCATTTT	CASSIGGRSNQPQHF
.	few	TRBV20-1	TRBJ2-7	TGCAGTGCTGGTATGTGGCCTCCTTCCTACGAGCAGTACTTC	CSAGMWPPSYEQYF
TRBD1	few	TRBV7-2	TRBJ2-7	TGTGCCAGCAGCTTAGGCCAGGGGGTTTCGCCCGAGCAGTACTTC	CASSLGQGVSPEQYF
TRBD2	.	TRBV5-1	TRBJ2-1	TGCGCCAGCAGCTTGGGACTAGCGGGACTCAACAATGAGCAGTTCTTC	CASSLGLAGLNNEQFF
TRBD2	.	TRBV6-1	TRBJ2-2	TGTGCCAGTACCCCGGGAGGCGCGAACACCGGGGAGCTGTTTTTT	CASTPGGANTGELFF
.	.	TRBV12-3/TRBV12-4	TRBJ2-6	TGTGCCAGCAGTTTATTTACTGGGGCCAACGTCCTGACTTTC	CASSLFTGANVLTF
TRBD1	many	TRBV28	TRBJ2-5	TGTGCCAGCGGATCCCAGGGGGCGCGGGAGACCCAGTACTTC	CASGSQGARETQYF
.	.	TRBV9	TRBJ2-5	TGTGCCAGCAGCACCGAGGTAGGGGCTGAGACCCAGTACTTC	CASSTEVGAETQYF
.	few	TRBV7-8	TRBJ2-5	TGTGCCAGCAGCTTAGCATCCGGGGAAGAGACCCAGTACTTC	CASSLASGEETQYF
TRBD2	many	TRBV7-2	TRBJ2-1	TGTGCCAGCAGCTTGGGGACTAGCGGCAATGAGCAGTTCTTC	CASSLGTSGNEQFF
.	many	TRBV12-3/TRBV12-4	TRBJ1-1	TGTGCCAGCAGTTTCCTCCCCGGGGACACTGAAGCTTTCTTT	CASSFLPGDTEAFF
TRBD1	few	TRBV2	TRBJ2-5	TGTGCCAGCTTTAGGTTTGGGACAGTCTACCAAGAGACCCAGTACTTC	CASFRFGTVYQETQYF
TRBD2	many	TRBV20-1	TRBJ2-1	TGCAGTGCAAACACCATAGCGGGAGAGGGCAATGAGCAGTTCTTC	CSANTIAGEGNEQFF
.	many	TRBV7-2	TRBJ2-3	TGTGCCAGCAGCTTTTCAAGGATGAGGGGCACAGATACGCAGTATTTT	CASSFSRMRGTDTQYF
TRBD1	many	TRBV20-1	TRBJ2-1	TGCAGTGCTATTCGACAGGGGTTAGCAAGCGACAATGAGCAGTTCTTC	CSAIRQGLASDNEQFF
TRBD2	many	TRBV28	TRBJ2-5	TGTGCCACCTTAACGGGACTAGCGGGACGGAAGACCCAGTACTTC	CATLTGLAGRKTQYF
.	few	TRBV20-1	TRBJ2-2	TGCAGTGCCCCTCGATCTGGGGGGCCGTACGGGGAGCTGTTTTTT	CSAPRSGGPYGELFF
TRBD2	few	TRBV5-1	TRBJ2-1	TGCGCCAGCAGCTTGAGGCCTAGCGGTGACAATGAGCAGTTCTTC	CASSLRPSGDNEQFF
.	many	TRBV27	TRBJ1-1	TGTGCCACCTGCGGGGAGGGGAACACTGAAGCTTTCTTT	CATCGEGNTEAFF
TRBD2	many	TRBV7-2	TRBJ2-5	TGTGCCAGCAGCTTGGTAGCGGGAGGGCCTTGGGAGACCCAGTACTTC	CASSLVAGGPWETQYF
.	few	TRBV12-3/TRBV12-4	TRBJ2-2	TGTGCCAGCAGTCCCACTCGGACTGGCGGGGAGCTGTTTTTT	CASSPTRTGGELFF
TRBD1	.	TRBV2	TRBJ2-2	TGTGCCAGCAGGGAAGGGACAGCAAACACCGGGGAGCTGTTTTTT	CASREGTANTGELFF
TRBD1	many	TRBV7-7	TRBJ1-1	TGTGCTAGCAGCTTAGGCCAAGGGGGCGAAGCTTTCTTT	CASSLGQGGEAFF
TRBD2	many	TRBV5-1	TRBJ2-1	TGCGCCAGCAGCTTGAAATCCCGATTAGCGGGAGCCGTCTACAATGAGCAGTTCTTC	CASSLKSRLAGAVYNEQFF
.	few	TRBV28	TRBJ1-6	TGTGCCAGCAGTTTGGCTGCCGTCTCACCCCTCCACTTT	CASSLAAVSPLHF
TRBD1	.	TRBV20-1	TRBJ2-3	TGCAGTGCTAGTGGGACAGGGGGCACAGATACGCAGTATTTT	CSASGTGGTDTQYF
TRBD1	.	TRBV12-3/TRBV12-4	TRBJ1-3	TGTGCCAGCAGTTTCCCCCCCAGGACAGGCTCTGGAAACACCATATATTTT	CASSFPPRTGSGNTIYF
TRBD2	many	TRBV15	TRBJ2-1	TGTGCCACCAGCAGAGAAGGCGGGGGGGCCGATGAGCAGTTCTTC	CATSREGGGADEQFF
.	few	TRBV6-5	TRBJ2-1	TGTGCCAGCAGTTACGGAGGAGGCGATGAGCAGTTCTTC	CASSYGGGDEQFF
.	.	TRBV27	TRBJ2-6	TGTGCCAGCAGTTGGTCAGCCTCTGGGGCCAACGTCCTGACTTTC	CASSWSASGANVLTF
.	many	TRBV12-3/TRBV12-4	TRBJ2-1	TGTGCCAGTCAGGGGGACTCTTACAATGAGCAGTTCTTC	CASQGDSYNEQFF
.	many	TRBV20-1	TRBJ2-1	TGCAGTGCACGAGACCGTTCCTACAATGAGCAGTTCTTC	CSARDRSYNEQFF
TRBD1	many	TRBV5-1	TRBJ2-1	TGCGCCAGCAGCCATGGACAGGGGGCATGGGATGAGCAGTTCTTC	CASSHGQGAWDEQFF
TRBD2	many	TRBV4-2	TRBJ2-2	TGTGCCAGCAGCCAACCGTCTAGCGGGGGGAACACCGGGGAGCTGTTTTTT	CASSQPSSGGNTGELFF
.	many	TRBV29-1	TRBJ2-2	TGCAGCGCCTCAGGGGGGACCACCGGGGAGCTGTTTTTT	CSASGGTTGELFF